The present TCR beta chain was sequenced within a study of T cells in Graves' hyperthyroidism and ophthalmopathy. V shed 6 bases and J 6 bases; nucleotides not matched to a gene: 8. The CDR3 has 14 residues. Germline CDR1 and CDR2: MNHNS and SASEGT. Amplification of TCR beta CDR3 regions used RNA as the template. The HTBI primer set drove a first-round RT-PCR of the TCR CDR3. TCRdb called the multiplex PCR reads again in MiXCR, with one record for every CDR3 protein. The sample has about 400,000 distinct CDR3 sequences, roughly 13% seen once; the top ten hold 25% to 30%. This clonotype originated in a man aged 50 to 59 with Graves' ophthalmopathy. The sample consisted of blood. V usage is TRBV6-1 and J usage is TRBJ2-1, with TRBD2 matching over 7 bases. CDR3 DNA: TGTGCCAGCAGGGGACTACCCCCAACCAATGAGCAGTTCTTC. This codes for CASRGLPPTNEQFF.